A single sample is the source of the 24 T cell receptor beta chains below, sequenced in a study of cytomegalovirus exposure and HLA in healthy donors. 13 Jbeta primers and 60 Vbeta primers were used for the PCR. Sequencing used immunoSEQ multiplex PCR; TCRdb keeps in-frame clones, though not all of them. The sample records roughly 95,000 clones, roughly four fifths being singletons. Sequencing input: PBMCs. Receptor source: a man aged 25-45 years in good health and CMV-seropositive.

The chain links TRBV7-2 to TRBJ2-5; 7 positions agree with TRBD2. Matching the DNA end better, TRBJ2-7 makes the J call doubtful. The CDR3 loop spans 15 amino acids. The germline V gene has CDR1 SGHTA and CDR2 FQGNSA. CDR3: CASSFGGSRSYEQYF. The CDR3 bases are TGTGCCAGCAGCTTCGGGGGGAGTAGGTCCTACGAGCAGTACTTC.

This sequence joins TRBV7-2 and TRBJ2-1; TRBD2 matches 10 bases. V gave up 1 base and J gave up 11 bases; unmatched junction bases: 8. Germline V CDR1 and CDR2: SGHTA, FQGNSA. This CDR3 comprises 15 residues. CDR3 amino acids: CASSLGIAGGRKQFF. The CDR3 nucleotides are TGTGCCAGCAGCTTAGGTATAGCGGGAGGACGGAAGCAGTTCTTC.

V usage is TRBV29-1 and J usage is TRBJ2-1; D possibly corresponds to TRBD2 (6 bases). The V end was cut by 4 bases, the J end by 7 bases, with 14 bases between. CDR1 is SQVTM and CDR2 is ANQGSEA in the germline V gene. CDR3 length equals 13 residues. The CDR3 DNA reads TGCAGCGTTGCCTCGGGACTCGTAAATGAGCAGTTCTTC. Its protein product is CSVASGLVNEQFF.

J is TRBJ1-5 and V is TRBV10-3, with a possible D match to TRBD1 (5 bases). CDR1 and CDR2 (germline): ENHRY, SYGVKD. The CDR3 contains 15 residues. The ends were cut back, 6 bases at V and 2 bases at J, with 14 bases in the middle. The CDR3 DNA sequence: TGTGCCATCAGCCTAGGATGGGGGGGCAATCAGCCCCAGCATTTT. Translating it yields CAISLGWGGNQPQHF.

This clone appeared once. V is TRBV10-3 and J is TRBJ2-1; 9 bases map to TRBD2. Germline lookup yields CDR1 ENHRY and CDR2 SYGVKD. V lost 5 bases, J lost 0 bases, and 5 bases stayed unmatched. The CDR3 contains 16 residues. The CDR3 sequence is CAISPSSGSSYNEQFF. The CDR3 bases are TGTGCCATCAGTCCCAGTAGCGGGAGCTCCTACAATGAGCAGTTCTTC.

V is TRBV5-1 and J is TRBJ2-5, with TRBD1 as a possible D gene (5 bases). The V end lost 0 bases, the J end lost 0 bases, and 9 bases lay between the germline ends. Germline CDR1 and CDR2: SGHRS and YFSETQ. The CDR3 totals 15 residues. CDR3 loop: CASSLVTGYQETQYF. CDR3 DNA sequence: TGCGCCAGCAGCTTGGTCACAGGTTACCAAGAGACCCAGTACTTC.

J is TRBJ2-2 and V is TRBV19; D is perhaps TRBD1 (5 bases). Germline V gene lookup returns CDR1 LNHDA and CDR2 SQIVND (reference sequence). The CDR3 length is 14 residues. V was pared by 6 bases and J by 6 bases, with 14 bases between. CDR3 nucleotides: TGTGCCAGTAGGAGACAGATAGAGGCCGGGGAGCTGTTTTTT. It yields the protein CASRRQIEAGELFF. Full variable domain (rest looked up from reference TRBV19 and TRBJ2-2): DGGITQSPKYLFRKEGQNVTLSCEQNLNHDAMYWYRQDPGQGLRLIYYSQIVNDFQKGDIAEGYSVSREKKESFPLTVTSAQKNPTAFYLCASRRQIEAGELFFGEGSRLTVL.

The chain employs TRBV29-1 and TRBJ1-2; D is unresolved. Germline-derived CDR1 and CDR2 are SQVTM and ANQGSEA. V lost 6 bases and J 8 bases, leaving 19 bases between the germline ends. This CDR3 is built from 13 residues. In nucleotides, the CDR3 is TGCAGCGTCCGAAACGCCCCAGTGGAGGGCTACACCTTC. Its protein product is CSVRNAPVEGYTF.

This chain joins TRBV28 and TRBJ1-1; D might be TRBD1 (5 bases). The V end was cut by 11 bases, the J end by 1 base, with 14 bases between. The CDR3 length is 13 residues. Germline V gene lookup returns CDR1 MDHEN and CDR2 SYDVKM. Here the CDR3 DNA reads TGTGCCTACAAGGGGTCGGGGAACACTGAAGCTTTCTTT. Its protein is CAYKGSGNTEAFF.

This clone appeared a few times. This chain connects TRBV5-4 to TRBJ2-6, with TRBD1 matching 9 bases. V lost 3 bases to trimming and J lost 2 bases; unmatched junction nucleotides: 6. From germline, CDR1 is SGHNT and CDR2 YYREEE (reference sequence). The CDR3 loop spans 17 amino acids. CDR3 region: CASSSPGQGAGANVLTF. CDR3 coding DNA: TGTGCCAGCAGCTCGCCGGGACAGGGAGCTGGGGCCAACGTCCTGACTTTC.

This clone has just a few counts. The V gene is TRBV18, the J gene TRBJ2-7; 8 nucleotides match TRBD1. The germline V gene encodes CDR1 KGHSH and CDR2 LQKENI. The V and J ends lost 3 bases and 1 base, in that order; junction bases with no gene match: 5. The length of the CDR3 is 15 residues. The CDR3 DNA follows: TGTGCCAGCTCACCTCCGGGACAGGCTTCCTACGAGCAGTACTTC. This translates into CASSPPGQASYEQYF. Together with reference TRBV18 and TRBJ2-7, the CDR3 gives the full variable domain: NAGVMQNPRHLVRRRGQEARLRCSPMKGHSHVYWYRQLPEEGLKFMVYLQKENIIDESGMPKERFSAEFPKEGPSILRIQQVVRGDSAAYFCASSPPGQASYEQYFGPGTRLTVT.

This sequence joins TRBV18 and TRBJ1-6; TRBD1 matches 9 bases. Germline assignment: CDR1 KGHSH and CDR2 LQKENI. The CDR3 is 15 residues long. The junction had 4 bases not matched to a gene; V was cut back by 3 bases and J by 7 bases. The CDR3 nucleotides read TGTGCCAGCTCACCCACAGGGGGCGGAAATTCACCCCTCCACTTT. This encodes CASSPTGGGNSPLHF.

V usage is TRBV10-3 and J usage is TRBJ2-3; TRBD2 matches 7 bases. V shed 0 bases, J shed 5 bases, and the junction held 14 bases outside the gene matches. CDR1 ENHRY and CDR2 SYGVKD come from the germline V gene. There are 18 residues in the CDR3. CDR3 sequence reads: CAISESMGGTISEDTQYF. CDR3 sequence (DNA): TGTGCCATCAGTGAGTCGATGGGTGGGACTATATCAGAAGATACGCAGTATTTT.

This clone has a single count. This rearrangement joins TRBV5-1 to TRBJ2-7, with no clear D. CDR3 length: 11 residues. Germline V gives CDR1 SGHRS, CDR2 YFSETQ. V was cut by 3 bases and J by 6 bases, with 7 bases left in between. The DNA of the CDR3 is TGCGCCAGCAGCTCCTACTCCGAGCAGTACTTC. Translating it yields CASSSYSEQYF.

The chain is built from TRBV6-5 and TRBJ1-1, with 8 bases aligning to TRBD1. V gave up 8 bases and J gave up 10 bases; unmatched junction bases: 3. Germline V lookup: CDR1 MNHEY, CDR2 SVGAGI. CDR3 length: 10 residues. Here the CDR3 DNA reads TGTGCCAGCGGTGACAGGGGAGCTTTCTTT. Protein product: CASGDRGAFF.

The gene calls are TRBV2 and TRBJ2-5, with a weak D call TRBD2 (6 bases). Germline CDR1 SNHLY, CDR2 FYNNEI. The CDR3 contains 11 residues. V gave up 3 bases and J gave up 11 bases, with 10 bases separating them. The DNA of the CDR3 is TGTGCCAGCAGTGAGTCGGCGGGGCAGTACTTC. Its translation: CASSESAGQYF.

The CDR3 loop is CASSQTQGTGKTYNEQFF. The CDR3 DNA follows: TGTGCCAGCAGCCAAACACAGGGAACAGGGAAAACCTACAATGAGCAGTTCTTC. The chain employs TRBV7-9 and TRBJ2-1; TRBD1 might be the D (6 bases). From germline, CDR1 is SEHNR and CDR2 FQNEAQ (reference sequence). The CDR3 contains 18 residues. Deletions cut 5 bases from V and 2 bases from J, with 22 bases between.

This clone turned up a few times. CDR3 sequence reads: CASSYDRDFYGYTF. The CDR3 DNA sequence: TGTGCCAGCAGTTACGACAGGGATTTCTATGGCTACACCTTC. J is TRBJ1-2 and V is TRBV6-4, with 7 positions matching TRBD1. The CDR3 loop spans 14 amino acids. Germline-derived CDR1 and CDR2 are MRHNA and SNTAGT. V lost 5 bases and J lost 4; bases outside the gene matches: 7.

This sequence joins TRBV10-3 and TRBJ2-5, with D possibly TRBD2 on 5 matching bases. CDR1 and CDR2 from the germline V gene are ENHRY and SYGVKD. The V end was cut by 0 bases, the J end by 5 bases, with 10 bases between. The CDR3 is 14 residues long. The CDR3 DNA follows: TGTGCCATCAGTGAGTCGACGGGCGGGGAGACCCAGTACTTC. Its translation: CAISESTGGETQYF.

V gene TRBV27 combines with J gene TRBJ2-7, with TRBD1 matching 9 bases. Germline V CDR1 and CDR2: MNHEY, SMNVEV (reference sequence). The length of the CDR3 is 14 residues. Unmatched junction bases numbered 2, after V lost 3 bases and J lost 2 bases. The CDR3 nucleotides read TGTGCCAGCAGTTTGGACAGGGGACCCTACGAGCAGTACTTC. Protein sequence: CASSLDRGPYEQYF.

The V and J genes are TRBV19 and TRBJ2-1; no definite D call. Trimming left V 1 base short and J 0 bases short, with 7 bases between. The CDR3 has 15 residues. The germline V gene encodes CDR1 LNHDA and CDR2 SQIVND (reference sequence). As DNA, the CDR3 is TGTGCCAGTAGTATAGGCCAGAACTCCTACAATGAGCAGTTCTTC. As protein: CASSIGQNSYNEQFF.

CDR3 sequence (DNA): TGTGCCAGCAGCCCTGGACAGGGGCCGAACACTGAAGCTTTCTTT. Protein sequence: CASSPGQGPNTEAFF. The genes are TRBV7-9 and TRBJ1-1; 9 nucleotides match TRBD1. Trimming at V came to 5 bases and at J to 1 base, leaving 5 bases not matched to a gene. The CDR3 length is 15 residues. Germline assignment: CDR1 SEHNR and CDR2 FQNEAQ (reference sequence).

The chain links TRBV20-1 to TRBJ1-2; D uncertain. V lost 0 bases to trimming and J lost 7 bases, with 6 bases between them. The CDR3 consists of 11 residues. Germline V gene lookup returns CDR1 DFQATT and CDR2 SNEGSKA (reference sequence). The CDR3 here is CSARERGGYTF. The CDR3 bases are TGCAGTGCTAGAGAGAGAGGTGGCTACACCTTC.

As regards this clone: Additional DNA sequences in this sample encode the identical CDR3. V usage is TRBV5-1 and J usage is TRBJ2-3; weak D call: TRBD2 (6 bases). V was clipped by 4 bases and J by 6 bases, with 18 bases between them. CDR1 is SGHRS, CDR2 YFSETQ, per germline. The CDR3 loop spans 15 amino acids. Here the CDR3 DNA reads TGCGCCAGCAGCAAAGGGACTCTCCCCACGGATACGCAGTATTTT. The encoded protein is CASSKGTLPTDTQYF.